This T cell receptor (beta chain) came from a study of T cells in Graves' hyperthyroidism and ophthalmopathy. Amplification of TCR beta CDR3 regions was performed using RNA transcripts as template. First-round RT-PCR of the TCR CDR3 relied on the HTBI primer set. TCRdb recomputed calls from the multiplex PCR reads with MiXCR, one row per CDR3 protein. The repertoire has around 800,000 distinct CDR3 sequences, roughly 40% of them found once; the top ten carry 8.9%. From germline, CDR1 is SEHNR and CDR2 FQNEAQ (reference sequence). The germline V and J ends were trimmed by 6 bases and 4 bases, with 18 bases remaining between them. This CDR3 comprises 15 residues. This clonotype was found a few times. The antigen remains unidentified. Regarding the study as a whole: Within blood appeared most thyroid clonotypes that had expanded above 0.001.

Calling Graves' hyperthyroidism stable meant ophthalmopathy did not progress within 18 months. In patients aged 18 to 65, hyperthyroidism was newly diagnosed, with duration under 2 months. PBMCs stemmed from 10 ml fresh peripheral blood. The sequenced sample consisted of blood. The receptor comes from a man between 18 and 35 years old with Graves' hyperthyroidism. The rearrangement links TRBV7-9 to TRBJ1-1, with a tentative D call TRBD1 (5 bases). The CDR3 sequence: CASRPLPGEVTEAFF. DNA for the CDR3: TGTGCCAGCAGGCCCTTGCCGGGGGAGGTCACTGAAGCTTTCTTT.